The TCR beta chain under discussion was sequenced for a study of coeliac disease. General observations from the study: Published gliadin-specific TRB sequences appeared in about 45% of the 18 coeliac samples, 1 of 6 controls.

Profiled with immunoSEQ multiplex PCR; TCRdb holds only in-frame clones, not every one. The table includes about 1,200 clones, 69% detected once. Sequencing used one aliquot of roughly 510,000 cells per fraction. For this clone: Its specificity is unknown.

The sample was lamina propria lymphocytes from the gut. This TCR derives from a woman aged 40 to 50 with celiac disease on a gluten-free diet, and with hypertension.

The CDR3 nucleotides are TGTGCCTGGAGTCCTCAGGACAGTTTGAGAGAGCAGTACTTC. Protein: CAWSPQDSLREQYF. The V call is TRBV30, the J call TRBJ2-7; possible D gene TRBD1, 6 bases. The CDR3 runs 14 residues. From germline, CDR1 is GTSNPN and CDR2 SVGIG (reference sequence). The ends were cut back, 2 bases at V and 7 bases at J, with 18 bases in the middle.